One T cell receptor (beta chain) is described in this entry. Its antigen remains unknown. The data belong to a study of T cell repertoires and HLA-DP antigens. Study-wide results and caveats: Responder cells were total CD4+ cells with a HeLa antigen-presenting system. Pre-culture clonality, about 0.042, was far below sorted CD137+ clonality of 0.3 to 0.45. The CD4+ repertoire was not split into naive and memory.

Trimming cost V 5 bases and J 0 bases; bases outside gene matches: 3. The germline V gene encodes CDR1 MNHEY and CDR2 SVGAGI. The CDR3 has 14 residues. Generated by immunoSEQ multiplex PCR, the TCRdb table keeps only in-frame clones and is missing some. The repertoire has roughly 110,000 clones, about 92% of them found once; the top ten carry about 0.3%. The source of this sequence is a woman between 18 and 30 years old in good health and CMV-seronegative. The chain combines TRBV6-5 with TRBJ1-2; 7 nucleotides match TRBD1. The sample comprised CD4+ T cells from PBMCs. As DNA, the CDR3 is TGTGCCAGCAGTCGCGACAGGGCTAACTATGGCTACACCTTC. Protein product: CASSRDRANYGYTF.